This TCR beta chain appears in the sequencing data of a study of regulatory T cells. Two CD3G-deficient patients had more severe autoimmunity; all had some. Patients aged 2 to 39 years had fewer naive T cells. CD4+ cells were sorted into CD25-high CD127-low regulatory cells and CD25-low CD127-high conventional cells. Germline V gene data show CDR1 as SEHNR and CDR2 as FQNEAQ (reference sequence). The CDR3 has 15 residues. Trimming removed 3 bases from V and 6 bases from J, with 14 bases in between. Study findings and constraints: In CD3G-deficient patients, conventional CD4+ T cells were enriched for hydrophobic CDR3 residues at positions 6 and 7. Patient repertoires had restricted TRB V-J pairs and skewed V and J usage, most in Tregs.

Notes on this clone: The antigen remains undetermined.

The PCR used 52 TRBV and 13 TRBJ primers. Some clones are missing from TCRdb's copy, which holds only in-frame ones; the method was immunoSEQ multiplex PCR. In the table there are some 31,000 clones, roughly 92% of which are singletons. The sample was conventional CD4+ T cells sorted from blood. The chain carries TRBV7-9 and TRBJ2-2; a weak D match, TRBD1 (5 bases). The TCR originated in a child younger than 10 with CD3G deficiency. The CDR3 DNA follows: TGTGCCAGCAGCTTGGCGCAGGGCTTAGCCGGGGAGCTGTTTTTT. Translated, it gives CASSLAQGLAGELFF.